Below, 30 T cell receptor beta chains from the same sample are listed, as sequenced in a study of early T cells in non-severe SARS-CoV-2 infection. TCRdb passed the 5' RACE reads through MiXCR, listing each CDR3 protein once. There are roughly 43,000 distinct CDR3 sequences in the sample; more than 4.5% occur only once, and under 5.5% lies in the top ten. The source material was whole blood, sampled at baseline. These receptors all come from an adult who was a healthcare worker with PCR-confirmed SARS-CoV-2 infection or an uninfected control (not recorded which).

There are a few counts of this clonotype. The V gene is TRBV19, the J gene TRBJ2-3; the D gene is possibly TRBD2 (6 bases). This CDR3 is 15 amino acids long. CDR1 is LNHDA, CDR2 SQIVND, per germline (reference sequence). Trimming took off 3 bases at V and 6 bases at J, with 16 bases between the two ends. This chain's CDR3 is CASSMGREPDDTQYF. The CDR3 nucleotides are TGTGCCAGTAGTATGGGTCGGGAGCCCGACGATACGCAGTATTTT.

This rearrangement joins TRBV18 to TRBJ2-5; the match to TRBD1 covers 7 bases. Germline-derived CDR1 and CDR2 are KGHSH and LQKENI. This CDR3 comprises 14 residues. V dropped 0 bases and J dropped 4; count of bases not matched to a gene: 2. The CDR3: CASSPPGTAETQYF. The CDR3 DNA reads TGTGCCAGCTCACCACCGGGGACAGCAGAGACCCAGTACTTC. The full variable domain, its missing parts supplied by reference TRBV18 and TRBJ2-5, is NAGVMQNPRHLVRRRGQEARLRCSPMKGHSHVYWYRQLPEEGLKFMVYLQKENIIDESGMPKERFSAEFPKEGPSILRIQQVVRGDSAAYFCASSPPGTAETQYFGPGTRLLVL.

The table lists this clonotype with many counts. CDR3 sequence (DNA): TGCGCCAGCAGCCAAGGGTACAATGAGCAGTTCTTC. Translated: CASSQGYNEQFF. The V gene is TRBV4-1, the J gene TRBJ2-1, with D uncertain. Per germline, CDR1 MGHRA and CDR2 YSYEKL. V lost 1 base to trimming and J lost 4 bases, with 2 bases between them. The CDR3 has 12 residues.

This clonotype was observed a few times. The CDR3 end shows no conserved phenylalanine or tryptophan, and so a read error is likely. The gene calls are TRBV12-3 or TRBV12-4 and TRBJ1-1; 8 bases align to TRBD1. CDR3 length: 14 amino acids. V trimming: 6 bases; J trimming: 5 bases; junction bases outside the gene matches: 8. CDR3 amino acids: CASRRQGSGTEAFS. DNA of the CDR3: TGTGCCAGCAGGAGACAGGGGTCTGGGACTGAAGCTTTCTCT.

Ten or more counts support this clonotype. The V and J genes are TRBV5-4 and TRBJ2-7, with 10 bases lining up with TRBD2. The CDR3 totals 17 residues. Germline values: CDR1 SGHNT, CDR2 YYREEE (reference sequence). Trimming removed 1 base from V and 0 bases from J; junction bases left unmatched: 7. CDR3 in DNA: TGTGCCAGCAGCTTGTCTAGCGGGAGACCGAGCTCCTACGAGCAGTACTTC. Amino acid sequence: CASSLSSGRPSSYEQYF.

This clonotype was observed many times. The chain carries TRBV4-1 and TRBJ2-2, with D possibly matching TRBD2 (7 bases). The CDR3 sequence is 16 residues long. Germline V gives CDR1 MGHRA, CDR2 YSYEKL. The V gene lost 1 base and the J gene lost 6 bases, with 15 bases spanning the gap. The CDR3 DNA sequence: TGCGCCAGCAGCCAAGGCCCCGGGGGGCTGGCCGGGGAGCTGTTTTTT. Residues: CASSQGPGGLAGELFF.

This rearrangement joins TRBV28 to TRBJ2-3, with TRBD2 as a possible D gene (5 bases). Trimming shortened V by 5 bases and J by 9 bases, and 18 bases separated the two germline ends. This CDR3 has 14 residues. CDR1 is MDHEN, CDR2 SYDVKM, per germline. This CDR3 is CASSARDGVVTQYF. CDR3 bases: TGTGCCAGCAGTGCCCGGGATGGCGTCGTCACGCAGTATTTT.

The chain recombines TRBV4-1 with TRBJ2-7; the D is unclear. The CDR3 spans 15 residues. V was trimmed by 0 bases and J by 3 bases, leaving 12 bases between them. Germline V gives CDR1 MGHRA, CDR2 YSYEKL. CDR3 nucleotides: TGCGCCAGCAGCCAAGAGGAAAGGGCGTACTACGAGCAGTACTTC. Protein product: CASSQEERAYYEQYF.

This clonotype was detected ten times or more. The V gene is TRBV30, the J gene TRBJ1-2, with 10 bases lining up with TRBD1. The germline V gene encodes CDR1 GTSNPN and CDR2 SVGIG (reference sequence). V shed 7 bases and J 0 bases; nucleotides not matched to a gene: 11. This CDR3 region has 16 residues. Here the CDR3 reads CAYRTGGRSANYGYTF. The CDR3 DNA reads as TGTGCCTACCGGACAGGGGGACGAAGCGCTAACTATGGCTACACCTTC.

This clonotype was counted at least ten times. This chain links TRBV5-1 with TRBJ1-1, with D maybe TRBD1 (5 bases). The CDR3 is made up of 13 amino acids. V shed 3 bases and J shed 6 bases, with 12 bases lying between them. Per germline, CDR1 SGHRS and CDR2 YFSETQ. The CDR3 DNA reads TGCGCCAGCAGCTGGGGCCGACCGGCTGAAGCTTTCTTT. Translating it yields CASSWGRPAEAFF. Drawing the rest from reference TRBV5-1 and TRBJ1-1, the complete variable domain is KAGVTQTPRYLIKTRGQQVTLSCSPISGHRSVSWYQQTPGQGLQFLFEYFSETQRNKGNFPGRFSGRQFSNSRSEMNVSTLELGDSALYLCASSWGRPAEAFFGQGTRLTVV.

This clonotype appeared many times. The V and J genes are TRBV28 and TRBJ1-5; tentative D call: TRBD1 (5 bases). Germline V gene data show CDR1 as MDHEN and CDR2 as SYDVKM. This CDR3 has 14 amino acids. The V and J ends lost 8 bases and 0 bases respectively, with 11 bases between them. The CDR3 region is CASGRVDSNQPQHF. The CDR3 nucleotides are TGTGCCAGCGGCAGGGTCGATAGCAATCAGCCCCAGCATTTT.

This clonotype was recorded at least ten times. J is TRBJ2-3 and V is TRBV19; D is unresolved. V was trimmed by 9 bases and J by 2 bases, leaving 6 bases between them. The CDR3 runs 11 residues. Per the germline V gene, CDR1 is LNHDA and CDR2 is SQIVND (reference sequence). The CDR3 bases are TGTGCCAGCAGCGTCACAGATACGCAGTATTTT. Translated, it gives CASSVTDTQYF. The variable domain in full, with the rest retrieved from reference TRBV19 and TRBJ2-3, is DGGITQSPKYLFRKEGQNVTLSCEQNLNHDAMYWYRQDPGQGLRLIYYSQIVNDFQKGDIAEGYSVSREKKESFPLTVTSAQKNPTAFYLCASSVTDTQYFGPGTRLTVL.

The rearrangement uses TRBV6-5 and TRBJ2-7, with 9 bases that match TRBD1. CDR1 is MNHEY and CDR2 is SVGAGI in the germline V gene. The CDR3 has 18 amino acids. V lost 4 bases to trimming and J lost 0 bases; unmatched junction nucleotides: 13. The CDR3 coding sequence is TGTGCCAGCAGTTTGTCGCACCTCACAGGGGGCTACTCCTACGAGCAGTACTTC. Translated, it gives CASSLSHLTGGYSYEQYF.

This chain links TRBV28 with TRBJ2-7; 10 bases line up with TRBD2. The CDR3 is 14 residues long. Germline V gene sequence: CDR1 MDHEN, CDR2 SYDVKM. V shed 2 bases, J shed 6 bases, and the junction held 4 bases outside the gene matches. The CDR3 loop is CASSLASGGSEQYF. Written as DNA, the CDR3 is TGTGCCAGCAGTTTAGCTAGCGGGGGTTCCGAGCAGTACTTC.

This clonotype was detected many times. The genes are TRBV28 and TRBJ2-2; 8 bases align to TRBD2. J gave up 6 bases and V 6 bases, and 9 bases lay outside the gene matches. CDR1 MDHEN and CDR2 SYDVKM come from the germline V gene. The CDR3 runs to 15 residues. The CDR3 bases are TGTGCCAGCAGAGGGGGACTAGTTACCCCCGGGGAGCTGTTTTTT. Protein sequence: CASRGGLVTPGELFF. Looking up the rest from reference TRBV28 and TRBJ2-2 gives the full variable domain: DVKVTQSSRYLVKRTGEKVFLECVQDMDHENMFWYRQDPGLGLRLIYFSYDVKMKEKGDIPEGYSVSREKKERFSLILESASTNQTSMYLCASRGGLVTPGELFFGEGSRLTVL.

This clonotype was seen ten or more times. V and J are TRBV5-4 and TRBJ2-3, with 9 bases lining up with TRBD1. V shed 7 bases and J 1 base; nucleotides not matched to a gene: 10. CDR1 and CDR2 (germline): SGHNT, YYREEE (reference sequence). This CDR3 spans 16 amino acids. CDR3 residues: CASRPYGQGRTDTQYF. The CDR3 DNA is TGTGCCAGCCGCCCGTACGGACAGGGGCGCACAGATACGCAGTATTTT.

The genes are TRBV7-9 and TRBJ2-7; 8 bases align to TRBD1. With V trimmed by 5 bases and J by 0 bases, 9 bases remained unmatched. The V gene's germline CDR1 is SEHNR and CDR2 FQNEAQ (reference sequence). This CDR3 has 16 residues. The CDR3 DNA reads TGTGCCAGCAGCGACCTAGACAGGGGAAGCTCCTACGAGCAGTACTTC. Its translation is CASSDLDRGSSYEQYF.

This clonotype was observed at least ten times. V and J are TRBV14 and TRBJ2-7, with 8 bases identical to TRBD1. The J segment lost 3 bases and the V segment lost 4 bases, leaving 17 bases of the junction unmatched. The V gene's germline CDR1 is SGHDN and CDR2 FVKESK. This CDR3 is built from 18 residues. This CDR3 reads CASSRLRGGGTGDYEQYF. The CDR3 coding sequence is TGTGCCAGCAGCCGCCTAAGGGGTGGAGGGACAGGAGACTACGAGCAGTACTTC.

The table lists this clonotype with many counts. V is TRBV28 and J is TRBJ2-1, with D tentatively TRBD2 (6 bases). V gave up 8 bases and J gave up 1 base, with 12 bases separating them. This CDR3 spans 14 amino acids. The germline CDR1 and CDR2 sequences are MDHEN and SYDVKM. CDR3 nucleotides: TGTGCCAGCTGGTCGGCGGGGTCCTACAATGAGCAGTTCTTC. Translation: CASWSAGSYNEQFF.

This clonotype occurred many times. The gene calls are TRBV5-1 and TRBJ2-7; D unresolved. This CDR3 comprises 16 residues. From germline, CDR1 is SGHRS and CDR2 YFSETQ. V shed 0 bases and J shed 0 bases, with 13 bases lying between them. The CDR3 DNA reads TGCGCCAGCAGCTTGGGCCCAGGCCTTAGCTCCTACGAGCAGTACTTC. Translation gives CASSLGPGLSSYEQYF. Full variable domain (remainder filled in from reference TRBV5-1 and TRBJ2-7): KAGVTQTPRYLIKTRGQQVTLSCSPISGHRSVSWYQQTPGQGLQFLFEYFSETQRNKGNFPGRFSGRQFSNSRSEMNVSTLELGDSALYLCASSLGPGLSSYEQYFGPGTRLTVT.

The chain joins TRBV2 to TRBJ2-5, with a weak D call TRBD1 (6 bases). CDR1 SNHLY and CDR2 FYNNEI come from the germline V gene. The CDR3 length is 12 residues. Deletions cut 10 bases from V and 1 base from J, with 10 bases between. As DNA, the CDR3 is TGTGCCAACTACAGGGTCCAAGAGACCCAGTACTTC. Protein sequence: CANYRVQETQYF.

The J gene is TRBJ2-5, the V gene TRBV11-1; 8 positions match TRBD2. This CDR3 contains 15 residues. The germline gives CDR1 SGHAT, CDR2 FQDESV (reference sequence). V trimming: 8 bases; J trimming: 2 bases; junction bases outside the gene matches: 10. CDR3 nucleotides: TGTGCCAGCGGTTTGGGTAGCGGGGAACAAGAGACCCAGTACTTC. It codes for CASGLGSGEQETQYF.

This clonotype was seen many times. Here the CDR3 reads CATSAGARGDTEAFF. The CDR3 region has the DNA TGTGCCACCAGTGCCGGGGCCCGAGGGGACACTGAAGCTTTCTTT. V and J are TRBV24-1 and TRBJ1-1; tentatively, D is TRBD1 (5 bases). Per germline, CDR1 KGHDR and CDR2 SFDVKD. The length of the CDR3 is 15 residues. V lost 5 bases to trimming and J lost 3 bases, with 15 bases between them.

The chain employs TRBV6-1 and TRBJ2-7; TRBD2 is a possible D gene (5 bases). The CDR3 extends over 12 amino acids. Trimming stripped 1 base from V and 6 bases from J, with 7 bases between. The germline CDR1 and CDR2 sequences are MNHNS and SASEGT. The CDR3 loop is CASSEVAPEQYF. CDR3 bases: TGTGCCAGCAGTGAAGTAGCGCCCGAGCAGTACTTC.

This clonotype was observed at least ten times. The chain carries TRBV10-3 and TRBJ2-2, with D possibly called TRBD1 or TRBD2 (5 bases each). V lost 4 bases, J lost 3 bases, and 9 bases lay in between. Germline V CDR1 and CDR2: ENHRY, SYGVKD. The CDR3 loop spans 14 amino acids. The CDR3 DNA is TGTGCCATCAGTGCGGGACCCTACACCGGGGAGCTGTTTTTT. Protein product: CAISAGPYTGELFF.

This clonotype was observed a handful of times. This chain joins TRBV6-1 and TRBJ2-7, with D possibly being TRBD1 or TRBD2 (7 bases each). Germline assignment: CDR1 MNHNS and CDR2 SASEGT. The V and J ends lost 11 bases and 2 bases respectively, with 16 bases between them. CDR3 length: 13 residues. The CDR3 sequence: CASQGGAAYEQYF. The CDR3, as DNA: TGTGCCTCTCAGGGGGGGGCCGCCTACGAGCAGTACTTC.

CDR3 sequence: CAISESVGGSDTQYF. DNA for the CDR3: TGTGCCATCAGTGAGTCGGTCGGAGGGTCGGACACCCAGTACTTC. The V and J genes are TRBV10-3 and TRBJ2-5; D perhaps matches TRBD2 (6 bases). V lost 0 bases, J lost 8 bases, and 16 bases lay in between. Germline CDR1 is ENHRY and CDR2 is SYGVKD. CDR3 length: 15 residues.

This clonotype was recorded at least ten times. The chain links TRBV12-3 or TRBV12-4 to TRBJ1-1; no clear D gene. Trimming cost V 3 bases and J 11 bases, with 13 bases left between them. The CDR3 runs 12 residues. The CDR3 nucleotides read TGTGCCAGCAGTTTCATCCCGGGGTTGGCTTTCTTT. Its translation: CASSFIPGLAFF.

There are a few counts of this clonotype. The chain employs TRBV18 and TRBJ2-3, with D unclear. The CDR3 is 15 residues long. The germline gives CDR1 KGHSH, CDR2 LQKENI. Trimming removed 2 bases at V and 6 bases at J, with 15 bases between. The CDR3 spells CASSPSRQVTDTQYF. CDR3 DNA: TGTGCCAGCTCACCAAGTCGCCAAGTCACCGATACGCAGTATTTT.

This clonotype has at least ten counts. The gene calls are TRBV9 and TRBJ1-1; D is unresolved. The V end was cut by 0 bases, the J end by 6 bases, with 9 bases between. Germline V lookup: CDR1 SGDLS, CDR2 YYNGEE. The CDR3 is 13 amino acids. Here the CDR3 reads CASSVVPGSEAFF. The CDR3 nucleotides are TGTGCCAGCAGCGTAGTTCCGGGATCTGAAGCTTTCTTT.